A single sample is the source of the 23 T cell receptor beta chains below, sequenced in a study of T cells in localized non-small cell lung cancer. Sequencing was performed with immunoSEQ multiplex PCR; in TCRdb, only in-frame clones are kept and a portion is missing. The sample consists of about 19,000 clones, roughly nine tenths of them appearing once. Material: peripheral blood, obtained before any cancer treatment. All receptors come from a woman between 40 and 69 years old with stage I lung adenocarcinoma.

With regard to this clone: One end of the junction does not line up with germline, which may come from a read error. In the same sample, other DNA sequences code for this CDR3. The rearrangement links TRBV2 to TRBJ1-2, with D maybe TRBD1 (5 bases). The germline V gene encodes CDR1 SNHLY and CDR2 FYNNEI. The CDR3 runs to 15 residues. In DNA form, the CDR3 reads TGTGCTAGCAGTGAAGCGGCGTCGGGGGTCTATGGCTACACCTTC. Translated, it gives CASSEAASGVYGYTF.

This clone has just one count. Here the CDR3 DNA reads TGTGCCAGCAGTCTCGGGGTCCCTAATGAAAAACTGTTTTTT. Its translation: CASSLGVPNEKLFF. The chain links TRBV25-1 to TRBJ1-4; D is undetermined. CDR1 MGHDK and CDR2 SYGVNS come from the germline V gene. The CDR3 totals 14 residues. Trimming shortened V by 5 bases and J by 3 bases, and 10 bases separated the two germline ends.

With regard to this clone: The junction and the germline gene differ at one end; a read error may be behind it. J is TRBJ2-3 and V is TRBV7-2, with D unresolved. The germline gives CDR1 SGHTA, CDR2 FQGNSA. The CDR3 loop spans 12 amino acids. The CDR3 DNA reads TGTGCCAGCAGCCTCCGCGTAGATATGCAGTATTTT. Encoded protein: CASSLRVDMQYF.

The rearrangement uses TRBV25-1 and TRBJ1-2; D remains ambiguous. The CDR3 totals 15 residues. Deletions cut 7 bases from V and 2 bases from J, with 17 bases between. Germline assignment: CDR1 MGHDK and CDR2 SYGVNS. The CDR3 region is CASTSSGSANYGYTF. The CDR3 DNA is TGTGCCAGCACCTCGTCGGGAAGCGCAAACTATGGCTACACCTTC.

This clone was detected a few times. The rearrangement uses TRBV6-4 and TRBJ1-1, with D possibly matching TRBD1 (5 bases). The CDR3 is made up of 14 amino acids. Germline V gene sequence: CDR1 MRHNA, CDR2 SNTAGT. Trimming took off 7 bases at V and 4 bases at J, with 16 bases between the two ends. The CDR3 region has the DNA TGTGCCAGCATGATTAGTTGGGGGGGCACTGAAGCTTTCTTT. Translated, it gives CASMISWGGTEAFF.

This clone was observed a single time. CDR3 in amino acids: CASSPPSGQGYGYTF. Here the CDR3 DNA reads TGTGCCAGCAGCCCCCCATCGGGACAGGGCTATGGCTACACCTTC. This chain uses TRBV6-5 with TRBJ1-2; 9 nucleotides align to TRBD1. The CDR3 consists of 15 residues. Losses at the gene ends were 6 bases for V and 4 bases for J; bases not matched to a gene: 9. CDR1 is MNHEY and CDR2 is SVGAGI in the germline V gene.

The gene calls are TRBV18 and TRBJ1-2, with 10 bases identical to TRBD1. The CDR3 is 17 residues long. From germline, CDR1 is KGHSH and CDR2 LQKENI. V was pared by 3 bases and J by 4 bases, with 11 bases of the junction left unmatched. The CDR3 nucleotides read TGTGCCAGCTCACCTGCGACAGGGGGCACTCGGGGCTATGGCTACACCTTC. Encoded protein: CASSPATGGTRGYGYTF. Combining the CDR3 with reference TRBV18 and TRBJ1-2 gives the whole variable domain NAGVMQNPRHLVRRRGQEARLRCSPMKGHSHVYWYRQLPEEGLKFMVYLQKENIIDESGMPKERFSAEFPKEGPSILRIQQVVRGDSAAYFCASSPATGGTRGYGYTFGSGTRLTVV.

The chain combines TRBV7-2 with TRBJ1-4, with D tentatively TRBD1 (5 bases). The CDR3 has 16 amino acids. The V end lost 0 bases, the J end lost 8 bases, and 16 bases lay between the germline ends. Germline assignment: CDR1 SGHTA and CDR2 FQGNSA. This CDR3 reads CASSLAQQGRGEKLFF. The CDR3 nucleotides read TGTGCCAGCAGCTTAGCGCAGCAGGGACGAGGCGAAAAACTGTTTTTT.

The V gene is TRBV18, the J gene TRBJ1-3, with no clear D. The CDR3 length is 14 residues. Trimming left V 2 bases short and J 0 bases short, with 5 bases between. Germline V gives CDR1 KGHSH, CDR2 LQKENI. The CDR3 region is CASSPEGSGNTIYF. The CDR3 DNA sequence: TGTGCCAGCTCACCAGAGGGCTCTGGAAACACCATATATTTT.

V gene TRBV30 combines with J gene TRBJ1-5; perhaps TRBD1 as D (6 bases). CDR1 is GTSNPN and CDR2 is SVGIG in the germline V gene (reference sequence). CDR3 length: 14 amino acids. Trimming took 0 bases from V and 2 from J, leaving 8 bases between them. As DNA, the CDR3 is TGTGCCTGGAGTGTATCAGGGGGCAATCAGCCCCAGCATTTT. Amino acids: CAWSVSGGNQPQHF.

This chain links TRBV9 with TRBJ1-1; D might be TRBD1 (5 bases). The CDR3 covers 16 residues. Trimming stripped 5 bases from V and 4 bases from J, with 21 bases between. Germline V lookup: CDR1 SGDLS, CDR2 YYNGEE. The CDR3 protein is CASRTIAQGEVTEAFF. The CDR3 DNA follows: TGTGCCAGCAGAACCATAGCCCAGGGAGAAGTCACTGAAGCTTTCTTT.

The chain recombines TRBV4-3 with TRBJ1-6; D uncertain. Trimming shortened V by 1 base and J by 0 bases, and 22 bases separated the two germline ends. Germline CDR1 reads LGHNA; CDR2 reads YSLEER. CDR3 length equals 21 residues. CDR3 sequence (DNA): TGCGCCAGCAGCCAAGCCGGAGGTTACCAGAGGTACAGCTCCTATAATTCACCCCTCCACTTT. Its translation: CASSQAGGYQRYSSYNSPLHF.

V gene TRBV27 combines with J gene TRBJ2-3; 7 nucleotides match TRBD1. V was pared by 5 bases and J by 3 bases, with 2 bases of the junction left unmatched. This CDR3 is built from 13 residues. Per the germline V gene, CDR1 is MNHEY and CDR2 is SMNVEV (reference sequence). CDR3 residues: CASSPRGTDTQYF. The CDR3, as DNA: TGTGCCAGCAGTCCCAGGGGGACAGATACGCAGTATTTT.

The V call is TRBV6-5, the J call TRBJ1-2; D might be TRBD1 (6 bases). Germline V lookup: CDR1 MNHEY, CDR2 SVGAGI. Deletions cut 2 bases from V and 3 bases from J, with 13 bases between. The CDR3 totals 15 residues. The CDR3 DNA follows: TGTGCCAGCAGTTACGGGGGGCGCTTAGACTATGGCTACACCTTC. Amino acid sequence: CASSYGGRLDYGYTF.

The chain recombines TRBV19 with TRBJ2-3, with D perhaps matching TRBD2 (5 bases). Trimming left V 2 bases short and J 6 bases short, with 18 bases between. Germline V CDR1 and CDR2: LNHDA, SQIVND (reference sequence). The CDR3 loop spans 16 amino acids. The CDR3 region has the DNA TGTGCCAGTAGTATACAATGGACGGCCAGGAGGGATACGCAGTATTTT. Encoded protein: CASSIQWTARRDTQYF.

The chain combines TRBV28 with TRBJ2-7; 7 nucleotides line up with TRBD1. This CDR3 contains 14 residues. J lost 2 bases, V lost 4 bases, and 5 bases had no gene match. Germline-derived CDR1 and CDR2 are MDHEN and SYDVKM. CDR3 amino acids: CASSSWTGAYEQYF. The CDR3 coding sequence is TGTGCCAGCAGTTCCTGGACAGGCGCCTACGAGCAGTACTTC.

The V gene is TRBV2, the J gene TRBJ2-7, with D possibly being TRBD2 (6 bases). V lost 0 bases and J 5 bases, leaving 11 bases between the germline ends. The CDR3 covers 14 residues. Germline V lookup: CDR1 SNHLY, CDR2 FYNNEI. CDR3 region: CASSEAPGVNEQYF. The DNA for the CDR3 is TGTGCCAGCAGTGAAGCTCCGGGAGTCAACGAGCAGTACTTC. Full variable domain (missing parts from reference TRBV2 and TRBJ2-7): EPEVTQTPSHQVTQMGQEVILRCVPISNHLYFYWYRQILGQKVEFLVSFYNNEISEKSEIFDDQFSVERPDGSNFTLKIRSTKLEDSAMYFCASSEAPGVNEQYFGPGTRLTVT.

The chain combines TRBV29-1 with TRBJ1-1; 7 nucleotides agree with TRBD1. The CDR3 has 10 amino acids. CDR1 and CDR2 from the germline V gene are SQVTM and ANQGSEA. The trim removed 7 bases at V and 7 bases at J, leaving 3 bases unmatched. The CDR3 DNA reads as TGCAGCGCCCGGACAGGTGAAGCTTTCTTT. Translating gives CSARTGEAFF.

This clone was counted once. The chain uses TRBV25-1 and TRBJ1-4, with 8 bases that match TRBD1. The germline V gene has CDR1 MGHDK and CDR2 SYGVNS. Trimming took 5 bases from V and 1 from J; bases not matched to a gene: 3. The CDR3 is 15 amino acids. The CDR3 DNA sequence: TGTGCCAGCAGTAATACAGGGGGAACTAATGAAAAACTGTTTTTT. Amino acid sequence: CASSNTGGTNEKLFF.

This chain uses TRBV7-8 with TRBJ1-4; D gene ambiguous. CDR3 length: 16 amino acids. Trimming shortened V by 5 bases and J by 4 bases, and 17 bases separated the two germline ends. CDR1 and CDR2 from the germline V gene are SGHVS and FQNEAQ. The DNA for the CDR3 is TGTGCCAGCAGCGGAGAGGCTACAGCGTTTAATGAAAAACTGTTTTTT. Encoded protein: CASSGEATAFNEKLFF.

The chain is built from TRBV5-5 and TRBJ1-2; 7 bases match TRBD1. CDR3 length: 14 amino acids. CDR1 is SGHKS and CDR2 is YYEKEE in the germline V gene (reference sequence). J was trimmed by 4 bases and V by 2 bases; bases with no gene match: 5. CDR3 DNA: TGTGCCAGCAGCTTCACAGGGGAGGCCTATGGCTACACCTTC. It yields the protein CASSFTGEAYGYTF.

The chain links TRBV9 to TRBJ1-4; TRBD1 might be the D (6 bases). The CDR3 is made up of 15 amino acids. Germline CDR1 reads SGDLS; CDR2 reads YYNGEE. Trimming took 0 bases from V and 7 from J, leaving 13 bases between them. Written as DNA, the CDR3 is TGTGCCAGCAGCGTAGGATCGGGGACAAGTGAAAAACTGTTTTTT. It is translated as CASSVGSGTSEKLFF.

CDR3 bases: TGTGCCAGCAGTCTGCTTCGACAGGGGAGCACTGAAGCTTTCTTT. Its protein product is CASSLLRQGSTEAFF. The chain links TRBV27 to TRBJ1-1; 8 nucleotides match TRBD1. Germline V lookup: CDR1 MNHEY, CDR2 SMNVEV (reference sequence). The CDR3 is made up of 15 amino acids. Trimming took 5 bases from V and 4 from J; bases not matched to a gene: 9.